These T cell receptor beta chains were read from a single sample in a study of T-cell reconstitution after alpha-beta-depleted transplantation in children. Via MiXCR, TCRdb re-called the PCR reads, giving one row per CDR3 protein. The sample contains over 150,000 distinct CDR3 sequences, 5.5% to 7% of which appear only once. The specimen comprised PBMCs, sampled before TCRalphabeta/CD19-depleted stem cell transplant. These receptors all stem from a boy between 2 and 10 years old with acute lymphoblastic leukemia, due to receive a stem cell transplant. Both conserved end residues are trimmed from each CDR3.

>TRBV28|13|TRBJ2-3
ASSLSGGPADTQY
>TRBV20-1|12|TRBJ1-1
SAPSGTVNTEAF
>TRBV20-1|12|TRBJ2-7
SARRLAGASEQY
>TRBV7-3|14|TRBJ2-3
ASSFGNSGGADTQY
>TRBV28|12|TRBJ2-1
GTSGIGSYNEQF
>TRBV14|13|TRBJ2-7
ASSQDIGGSYEQY
>TRBV7-2|11|TRBJ1-3
ASSGGSGNTIY
>TRBV30|11|TRBJ1-1
ASLGQFATEAF
>TRBV4-3|15|TRBJ2-1
ASSQEGGPAVINEQF
>TRBV5-4|12|TRBJ2-1
ASSYNKRINEQF